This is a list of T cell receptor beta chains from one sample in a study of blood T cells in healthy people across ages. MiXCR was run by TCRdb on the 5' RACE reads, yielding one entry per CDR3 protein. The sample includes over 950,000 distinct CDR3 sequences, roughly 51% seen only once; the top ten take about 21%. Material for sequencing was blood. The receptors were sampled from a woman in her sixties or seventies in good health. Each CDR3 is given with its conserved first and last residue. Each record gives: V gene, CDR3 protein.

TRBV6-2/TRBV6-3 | CASRTHRTGRSTNETLFF
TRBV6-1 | CASSPKEGGYEQYF
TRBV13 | CASSLVGWTADVLRKETQYF
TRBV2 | CASSISSETQYF
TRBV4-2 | CASSPGGRGDTEAFF
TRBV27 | CASSFERSYNEQFF
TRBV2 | CASTGQGRGTEAFF
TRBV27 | CASRTGGESPLHF
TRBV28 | CASFTGVTEAFF
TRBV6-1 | CASSGVGRDLYNEQFF
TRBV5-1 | CASSLIPSTFAKNIQYF
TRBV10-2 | CASSANRGGGSPLHF
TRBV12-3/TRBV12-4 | CASSSGGSTGEQYF